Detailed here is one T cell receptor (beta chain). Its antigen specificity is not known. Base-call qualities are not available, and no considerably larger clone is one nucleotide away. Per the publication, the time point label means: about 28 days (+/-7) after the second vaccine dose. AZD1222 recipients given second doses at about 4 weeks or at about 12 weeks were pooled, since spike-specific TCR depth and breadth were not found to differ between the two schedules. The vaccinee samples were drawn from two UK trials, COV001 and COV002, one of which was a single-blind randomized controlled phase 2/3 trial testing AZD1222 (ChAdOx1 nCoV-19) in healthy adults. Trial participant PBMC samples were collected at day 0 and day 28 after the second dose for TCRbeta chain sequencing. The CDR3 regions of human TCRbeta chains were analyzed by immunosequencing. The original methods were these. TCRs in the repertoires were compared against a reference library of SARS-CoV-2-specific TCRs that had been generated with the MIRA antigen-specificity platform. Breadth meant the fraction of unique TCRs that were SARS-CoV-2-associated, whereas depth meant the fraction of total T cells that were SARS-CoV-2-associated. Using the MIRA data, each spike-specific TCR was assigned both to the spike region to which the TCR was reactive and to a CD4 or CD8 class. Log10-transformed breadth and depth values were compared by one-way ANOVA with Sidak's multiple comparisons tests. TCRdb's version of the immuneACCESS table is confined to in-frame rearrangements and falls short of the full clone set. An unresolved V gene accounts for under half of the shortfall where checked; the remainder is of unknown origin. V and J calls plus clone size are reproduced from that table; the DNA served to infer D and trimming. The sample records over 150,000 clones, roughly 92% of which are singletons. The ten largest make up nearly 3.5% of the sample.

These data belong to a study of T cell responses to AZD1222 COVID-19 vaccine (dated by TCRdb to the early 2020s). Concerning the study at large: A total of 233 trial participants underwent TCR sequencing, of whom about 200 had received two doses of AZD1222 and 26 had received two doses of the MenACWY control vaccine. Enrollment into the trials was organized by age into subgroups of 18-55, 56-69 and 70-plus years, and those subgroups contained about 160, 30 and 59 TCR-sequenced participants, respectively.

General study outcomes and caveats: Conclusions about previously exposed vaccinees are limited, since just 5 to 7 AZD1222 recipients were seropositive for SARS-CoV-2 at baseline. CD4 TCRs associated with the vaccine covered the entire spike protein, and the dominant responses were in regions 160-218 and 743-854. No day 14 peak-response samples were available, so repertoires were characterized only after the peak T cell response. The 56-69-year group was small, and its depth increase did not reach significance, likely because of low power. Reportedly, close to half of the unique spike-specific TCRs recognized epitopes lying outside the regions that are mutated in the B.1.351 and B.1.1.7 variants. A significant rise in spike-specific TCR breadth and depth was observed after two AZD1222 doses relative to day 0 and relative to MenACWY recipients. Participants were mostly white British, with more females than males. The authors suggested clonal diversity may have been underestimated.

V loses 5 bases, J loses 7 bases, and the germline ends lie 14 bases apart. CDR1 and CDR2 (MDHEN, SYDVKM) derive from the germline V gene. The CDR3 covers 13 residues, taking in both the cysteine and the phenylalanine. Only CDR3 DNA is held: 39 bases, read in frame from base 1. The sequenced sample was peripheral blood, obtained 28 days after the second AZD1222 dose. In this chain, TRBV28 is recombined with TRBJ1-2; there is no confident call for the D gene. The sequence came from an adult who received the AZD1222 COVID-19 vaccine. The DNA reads TGTGCCAGCAGTCCCGGAGACTCGATTGGCTACACCTTC. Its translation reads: CASSPGDSIGYTF.